This TCR beta chain was sequenced in a study of T cell responses to AZD1222 COVID-19 vaccine. Study background: Second-dose intervals near 4 or 12 weeks were combined.

The ends were cut back, 4 bases at V and 1 base at J, with 5 bases in the middle. This CDR3 has 14 amino acids. Germline V CDR1 and CDR2: SNHLY, FYNNEI. Study observations and caveats: Spike-specific TCR repertoires showed rising breadth and depth after two AZD1222 doses. Clonal diversity may have been underestimated in mostly white British donors. Researchers took repertoire samples only after the peak T cell response had come.

In regard to this clone: Its antigen is undetermined.

Method: immunoSEQ multiplex PCR; TCRdb's copy keeps in-frame clones and lacks some. The sample carries 140,000 to 150,000 clones, 85% to 95% recorded once. The TCR was taken from an adult in good health. The rearrangement links TRBV2 to TRBJ1-6; D remains ambiguous. The sample consisted of peripheral blood, taken on day 0 of AZD1222 vaccination. The CDR3 loop reads CASSGRSYNSPLHF. CDR3 sequence (DNA): TGTGCCAGCAGTGGTCGGTCCTATAATTCACCCCTCCACTTT. Variable domain in full (rest from reference TRBV2 and TRBJ1-6): EPEVTQTPSHQVTQMGQEVILRCVPISNHLYFYWYRQILGQKVEFLVSFYNNEISEKSEIFDDQFSVERPDGSNFTLKIRSTKLEDSAMYFCASSGRSYNSPLHFGNGTRLTVT.